The entry below describes one T cell receptor beta chain. The antigen it binds to is not known. No base quality values were provided; no much bigger clone lies one nucleotide off. A patient counted as having stable hyperthyroidism if there was no progression to ophthalmopathy within 18 months of follow-up. Hyperthyroidism patients were newly diagnosed, with disease duration under 2 months, and aged 18 to 65 years. Patients with other autoimmune diseases, uncontrolled infections, pregnancy or lactation were excluded. Clinical symptoms, serum thyroxine, TRAb, thyroid ultrasound and orbital computed tomography formed the basis of the diagnosis. PBMCs were isolated from around 10 ml of fresh peripheral blood by Ficoll-Paque density gradient centrifugation. Total RNA was extracted using Trizol reagent, and RNA quality was checked on an Agilent 2100 Bioanalyzer. The CDR3 measures 13 amino acids from cysteine to phenylalanine. Solely the CDR3 DNA is kept, with 39 bases framed from the first base. Between the V and J ends, shortened by 4 bases and 8 bases respectively, the junction contains 14 bases. Via the germline V gene, CDR1 is MNHEY and CDR2 SVGAGI.

For repertoire sequencing, TCR beta CDR3 regions were amplified from RNA transcripts. The first round was an RT-PCR using HTBI primers with the Qiagen OneStep RT-PCR kit, and this first round was followed by a second-round multiplex PCR, then size selection and purification. Libraries were sequenced on an Illumina HiSeq2000 using paired-end 100 bp reads. The original methods were these. SOAPnuke was used for read processing, and reads with adapters, uncalled bases, a mean Phred below 15, or no exact constant-primer or identifier match were discarded. COPE v1.2.5 was used to merge the high-quality paired reads. Each unique nucleotide sequence was treated as a clonotype, and MiTCR v1.1 was used to align the clonotypes to the IMGT TRB V, D and J references. The analysis was limited to V-J combinations with a frequency above 0.0001, which together covered 99.2% of the repertoires. For each V-J combination, a TCR clonal expansion and chaos score was defined as the ratio of F50 clonal expansion to chaos observed in the TCRdist matrix. Features were reduced by Welch's t-statistics and random forest to around 13 V-J combinations, which fed a naive Bayes classifier. Thyroid-blood repertoire similarity was quantified with the Morisita-Horn index. The public reads were run again by TCRdb, first through fastp at Q25 and then through MiXCR, and only productive beta chains were kept. Every distinct CDR3 protein forms one entry, paired with its most common genes and DNA. Clone size and V and J calls follow TCRdb, not the original study. For this sample there are 350,000 to 450,000 distinct CDR3 sequences; under 25% appear just once. The leading ten clones occupy approximately 3.2% of the sample.

The record originates from a study of Graves' ophthalmopathy and Graves' hyperthyroidism listed by TCRdb under 2018. Context from the whole study: Peripheral blood was collected at initial diagnosis, prior to any treatment. To explore V-J signatures distinguishing ophthalmopathy from hyperthyroidism, a discovery set of 100 patients (roughly 45 ophthalmopathy, 55 to 60 stable hyperthyroidism) was enrolled. To tell Graves' ophthalmopathy apart from Graves' hyperthyroidism, and to predict which patients would progress to ophthalmopathy, the study relied on TCR beta repertoire signatures. The independent validation cohort included around 19 hyperthyroidism patients plus 17 patients who later progressed from hyperthyroidism to ophthalmopathy. Following sample collection, hyperthyroidism patients were given methimazole at a starting dose of 30 mg daily, and ophthalmopathy patients were given high-dose intravenous methylprednisolone. For training and testing, the roughly 97 patients in the discovery cohort were randomly divided in a 7:3 ratio. In total, some 130 blood samples were TCR-sequenced: some 43 ophthalmopathy, approximately 75 hyperthyroidism and some 17 hyperthyroidism-to-ophthalmopathy patients. In six hyperthyroidism patients, T-cell repertoires of thyroid tissue and blood were compared. Results and caveats for the whole study, not just this receptor: In cross-validation, the 13-signature model distinguished ophthalmopathy from stable hyperthyroidism with approximately 90% sensitivity and about 81% specificity, while in the test set the corresponding values were around 79% and 71%. In validation, the model predicted ophthalmopathy progression with about 71% sensitivity and about 73% specificity; some 13 predicted patients were CT-confirmed with GO in a median of about 6.2 months. Most expanded thyroid clonotypes with a frequency above 0.001 also appeared in blood, which suggests that blood repertoires may reflect the immune response in the thyroid. No statistical method was used to set the sample size in advance, and the investigators knew which group each participant was assigned to.

This receptor was identified in a woman under 30 with stable Graves' hyperthyroidism. Donor details come from another sample of the same person, matched by shared clones. Sequencing was carried out using peripheral blood. The V and J genes are TRBV6-5 and TRBJ1-2; no D segment can be confidently identified. The encoded CDR3 is CASSSKLMGGYTF. The nucleotides are TGTGCCAGCAGTTCCAAACTCATGGGGGGCTACACCTTC.